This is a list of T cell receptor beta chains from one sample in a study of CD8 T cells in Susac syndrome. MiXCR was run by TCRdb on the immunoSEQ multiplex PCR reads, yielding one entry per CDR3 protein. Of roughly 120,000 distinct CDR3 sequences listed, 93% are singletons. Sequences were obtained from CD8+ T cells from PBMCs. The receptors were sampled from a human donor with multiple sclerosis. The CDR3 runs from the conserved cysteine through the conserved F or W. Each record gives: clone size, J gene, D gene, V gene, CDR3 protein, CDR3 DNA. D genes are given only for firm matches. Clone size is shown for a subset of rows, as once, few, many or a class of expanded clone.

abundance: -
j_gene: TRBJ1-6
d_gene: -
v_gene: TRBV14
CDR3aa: CASSQGARANSPLHF
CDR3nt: TGTGCCAGCAGCCAAGGAGCCAGGGCCAATTCACCCCTCCACTTT

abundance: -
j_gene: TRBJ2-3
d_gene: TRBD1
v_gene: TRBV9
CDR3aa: CASSVLGTGTDTQYF
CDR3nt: TGTGCCAGCAGCGTATTAGGGACAGGCACAGATACGCAGTATTTT

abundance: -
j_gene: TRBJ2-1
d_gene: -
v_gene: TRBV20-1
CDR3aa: CSARAPKSRNEQFF
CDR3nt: TGCAGTGCTAGGGCCCCTAAATCACGAAATGAGCAGTTCTTC

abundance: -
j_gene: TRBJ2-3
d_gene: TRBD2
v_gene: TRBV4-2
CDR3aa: CASSGYLAGGRRTDTQYF
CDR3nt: TGTGCCAGCAGCGGCTATTTAGCGGGAGGACGACGCACAGATACGCAGTATTTT

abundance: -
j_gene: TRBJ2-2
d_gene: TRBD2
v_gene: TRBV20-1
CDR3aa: CSAKNDLAGGTGELFF
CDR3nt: TGCAGTGCTAAAAATGACTTAGCGGGAGGCACCGGGGAGCTGTTTTTT

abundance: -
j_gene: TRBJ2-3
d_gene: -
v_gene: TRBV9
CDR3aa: CASSVGGSRTDTQYF
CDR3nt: TGTGCCAGCAGTGTAGGGGGATCTCGCACAGATACGCAGTATTTT

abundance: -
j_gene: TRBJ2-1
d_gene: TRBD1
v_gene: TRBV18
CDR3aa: CASSPQTGGSYNEQFF
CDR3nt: TGTGCCAGCTCACCTCAAACAGGGGGCTCCTACAATGAGCAGTTCTTC

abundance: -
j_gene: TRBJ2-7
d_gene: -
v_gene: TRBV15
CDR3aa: CATREGVSPAGEQYF
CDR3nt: TGTGCCACCAGAGAAGGGGTATCCCCGGCGGGTGAGCAGTACTTC

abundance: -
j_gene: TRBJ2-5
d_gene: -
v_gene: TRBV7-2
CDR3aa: CASSLRGVQETQYF
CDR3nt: TGTGCCAGCAGCTTACGGGGTGTCCAAGAGACCCAGTACTTC

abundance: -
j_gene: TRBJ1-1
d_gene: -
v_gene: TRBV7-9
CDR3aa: CASSLPQGELGTEAFF
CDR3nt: TGTGCCAGCAGCTTACCTCAGGGCGAGCTAGGCACTGAAGCTTTCTTT

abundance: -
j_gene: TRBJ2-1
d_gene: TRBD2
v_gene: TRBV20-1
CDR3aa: CSARDKGLAGVSEQFF
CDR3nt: TGCAGTGCTAGAGATAAGGGACTAGCGGGAGTAAGTGAGCAGTTCTTC

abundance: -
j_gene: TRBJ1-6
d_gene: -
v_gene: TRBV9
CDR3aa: CASSVGGSPLHF
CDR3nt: TGTGCCAGCAGCGTTGGTGGGTCACCCCTCCACTTT

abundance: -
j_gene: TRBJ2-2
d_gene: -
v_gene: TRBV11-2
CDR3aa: CASRAGTGELFF
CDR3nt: TGTGCCAGCAGAGCTGGTACCGGGGAGCTGTTTTTT

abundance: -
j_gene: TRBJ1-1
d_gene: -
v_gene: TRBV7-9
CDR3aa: CASSLVVFGGEAFF
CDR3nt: TGTGCCAGCAGCTTAGTGGTGTTTGGGGGTGAAGCTTTCTTT

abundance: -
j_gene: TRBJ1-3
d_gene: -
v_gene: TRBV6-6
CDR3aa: CASSPGAPENTIYF
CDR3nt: TGTGCCAGCAGTCCCGGGGCTCCTGAAAACACCATATATTTT

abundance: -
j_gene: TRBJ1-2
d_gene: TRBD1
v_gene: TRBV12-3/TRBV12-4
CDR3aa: CASTQGAGGYTF
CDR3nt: TGTGCCAGCACCCAGGGGGCTGGAGGCTACACCTTC

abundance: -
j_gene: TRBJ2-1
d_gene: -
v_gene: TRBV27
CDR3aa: CASSSRRYPGQFF
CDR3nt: TGTGCCAGCAGTTCAAGACGGTATCCGGGGCAGTTCTTC

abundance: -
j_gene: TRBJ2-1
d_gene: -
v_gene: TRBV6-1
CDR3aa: CASSAQRREKEQFF
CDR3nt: TGTGCCAGCAGTGCCCAGAGGAGGGAAAAAGAGCAGTTCTTC

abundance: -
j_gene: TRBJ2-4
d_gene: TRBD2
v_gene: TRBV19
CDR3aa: CASSIGSGGPIQYF
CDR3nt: TGTGCCAGTAGTATAGGTAGCGGGGGACCAATTCAGTACTTC

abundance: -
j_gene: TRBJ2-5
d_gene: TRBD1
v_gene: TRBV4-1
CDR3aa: CAGSRRDSYQETQYF
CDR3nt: TGCGCCGGCAGCCGCCGGGACAGCTACCAAGAGACCCAGTACTTC

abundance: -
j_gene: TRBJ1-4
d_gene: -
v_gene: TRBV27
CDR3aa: CASSLVATNEKLFF
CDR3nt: TGTGCCAGCAGTTTGGTAGCCACTAATGAAAAACTGTTTTTT

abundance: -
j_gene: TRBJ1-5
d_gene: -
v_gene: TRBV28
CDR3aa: CASSRGANQPQHF
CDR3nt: TGTGCCAGCAGTCGAGGGGCCAATCAGCCCCAGCATTTT

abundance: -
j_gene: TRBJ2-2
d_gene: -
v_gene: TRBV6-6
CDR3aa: CASSAGLHNTGELFF
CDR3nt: TGTGCCAGCAGTGCGGGACTCCATAACACCGGGGAGCTGTTTTTT

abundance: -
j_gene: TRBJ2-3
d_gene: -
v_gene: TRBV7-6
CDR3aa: CASSFSHGTDTQYF
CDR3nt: TGTGCCAGCAGCTTTAGCCATGGCACAGATACGCAGTATTTT

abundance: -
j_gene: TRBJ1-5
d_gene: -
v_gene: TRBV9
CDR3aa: CASSAYSNQPQHF
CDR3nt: TGTGCCAGCAGCGCCTATAGCAATCAGCCCCAGCATTTT

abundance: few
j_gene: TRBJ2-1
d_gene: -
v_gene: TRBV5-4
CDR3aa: CASSPGPNEQFF
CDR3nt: TGTGCCAGCAGCCCCGGGCCTAATGAGCAGTTCTTC

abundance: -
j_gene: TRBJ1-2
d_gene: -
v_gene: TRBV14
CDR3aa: CASSQANYGYTF
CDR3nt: TGTGCCAGCAGCCAAGCTAACTATGGCTACACCTTC

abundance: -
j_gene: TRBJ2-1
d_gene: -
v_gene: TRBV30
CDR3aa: CAWNDGGNEQFF
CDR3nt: TGTGCCTGGAACGACGGAGGCAATGAGCAGTTCTTC

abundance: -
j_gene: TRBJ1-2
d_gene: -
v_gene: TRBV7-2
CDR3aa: CASTQSPATGGYTF
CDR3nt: TGTGCCAGCACCCAGAGTCCCGCCACCGGCGGCTACACCTTC

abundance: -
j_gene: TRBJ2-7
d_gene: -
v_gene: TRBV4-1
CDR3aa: CASSQFFGSPEQYF
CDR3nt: TGCGCCAGCAGCCAATTTTTCGGGTCTCCTGAGCAGTACTTC

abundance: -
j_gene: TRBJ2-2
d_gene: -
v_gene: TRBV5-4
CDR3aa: CASSSSQVTGELFF
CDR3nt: TGTGCCAGCAGCTCGAGTCAGGTCACCGGGGAGCTGTTTTTT

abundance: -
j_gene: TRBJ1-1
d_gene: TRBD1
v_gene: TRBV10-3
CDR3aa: CAIREEGAVAEAFF
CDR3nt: TGTGCCATCAGGGAGGAGGGGGCGGTGGCTGAAGCTTTCTTT

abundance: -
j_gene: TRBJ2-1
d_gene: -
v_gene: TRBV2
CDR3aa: CASSEAKNEQFF
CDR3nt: TGTGCCAGCAGTGAAGCGAAGAATGAGCAGTTCTTC

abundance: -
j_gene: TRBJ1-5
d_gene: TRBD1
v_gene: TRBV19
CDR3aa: CASSTPGQGAQPQHF
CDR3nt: TGTGCCAGTAGTACACCGGGACAGGGGGCTCAGCCCCAGCATTTT

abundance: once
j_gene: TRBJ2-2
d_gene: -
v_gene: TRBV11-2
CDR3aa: CASSPGKGRVSRAGELFF
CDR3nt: TGTGCCAGCAGCCCCGGCAAGGGGCGAGTGAGTCGAGCCGGGGAGCTGTTTTTT

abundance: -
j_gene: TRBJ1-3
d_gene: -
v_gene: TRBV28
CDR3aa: CASTVETSGNTIYF
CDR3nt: TGTGCCAGCACGGTAGAAACCTCTGGAAACACCATATATTTT

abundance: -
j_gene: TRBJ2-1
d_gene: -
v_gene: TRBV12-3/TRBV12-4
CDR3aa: CASSLAVYEQFF
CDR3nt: TGTGCCAGCAGTTTAGCGGTCTATGAGCAGTTCTTC

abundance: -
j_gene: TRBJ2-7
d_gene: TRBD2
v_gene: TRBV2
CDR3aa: CASSEVGLAGVREQYF
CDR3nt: TGTGCCAGCAGTGAGGTTGGACTAGCGGGGGTTCGGGAGCAGTACTTC

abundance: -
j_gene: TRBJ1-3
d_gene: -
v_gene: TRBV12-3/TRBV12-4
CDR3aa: CASSLRWNTIYF
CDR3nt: TGTGCCAGCAGTTTACGATGGAACACCATATATTTT

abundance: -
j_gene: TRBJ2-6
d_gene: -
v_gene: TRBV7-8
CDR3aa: CASSSFMGSGANVLTF
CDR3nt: TGTGCCAGCAGCTCCTTTATGGGTTCGGGGGCCAACGTCCTGACTTTC

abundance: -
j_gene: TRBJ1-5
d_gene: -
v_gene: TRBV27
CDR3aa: CASSLEGGSSNQPQRF
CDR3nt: TGTGCCAGCAGTTTAGAAGGGGGTAGTAGCAATCAGCCCCAGCGTTTT

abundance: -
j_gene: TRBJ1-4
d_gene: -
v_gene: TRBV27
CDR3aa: CASGETARLFF
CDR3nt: TGTGCCAGCGGGGAGACAGCGAGACTGTTTTTT

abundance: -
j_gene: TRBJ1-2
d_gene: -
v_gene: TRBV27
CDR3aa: CASSIQSNYGYTF
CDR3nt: TGTGCCAGCAGTATCCAGAGTAACTATGGCTACACCTTC

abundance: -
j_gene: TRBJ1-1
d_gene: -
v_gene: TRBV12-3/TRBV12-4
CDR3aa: CASSSYLPTEAFF
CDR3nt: TGTGCCAGCAGTTCATATCTCCCCACTGAAGCTTTCTTT

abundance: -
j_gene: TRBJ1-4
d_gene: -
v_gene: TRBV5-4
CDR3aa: CASSLNEKLFF
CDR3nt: TGTGCCAGCAGCCTTAATGAAAAACTGTTTTTT

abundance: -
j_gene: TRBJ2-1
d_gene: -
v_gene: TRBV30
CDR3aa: CAWSVINTVHEQFF
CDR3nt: TGTGCCTGGAGTGTTATTAATACGGTGCATGAGCAGTTCTTC

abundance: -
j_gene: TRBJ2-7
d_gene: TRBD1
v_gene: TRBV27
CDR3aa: CASSYTGAHEQYF
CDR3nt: TGTGCCAGCAGTTACACAGGGGCGCACGAGCAGTACTTC

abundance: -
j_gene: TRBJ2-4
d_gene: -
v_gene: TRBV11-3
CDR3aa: CASSPDRLAKNIQYF
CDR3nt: TGTGCCAGCAGCCCAGACAGACTAGCCAAAAACATTCAGTACTTC

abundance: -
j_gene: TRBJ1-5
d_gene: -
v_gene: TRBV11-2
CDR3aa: CASSLPNQPQHF
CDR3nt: TGTGCCAGCAGCTTACCCAATCAGCCCCAGCATTTT

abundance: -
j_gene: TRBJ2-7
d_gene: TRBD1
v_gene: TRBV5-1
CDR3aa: CASSLGAGTGLYEQYF
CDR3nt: TGCGCCAGCAGCTTGGGCGCCGGGACAGGGCTGTACGAGCAGTACTTC

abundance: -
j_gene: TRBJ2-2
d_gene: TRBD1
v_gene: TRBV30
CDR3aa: CAWRGRDRDPGELFF
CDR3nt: TGTGCCTGGAGAGGCCGGGACAGGGACCCCGGGGAGCTGTTTTTT

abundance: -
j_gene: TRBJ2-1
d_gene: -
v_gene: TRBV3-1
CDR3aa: CASSQDSTNNEQFF
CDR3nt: TGTGCCAGCAGCCAAGATTCGACTAACAATGAGCAGTTCTTC

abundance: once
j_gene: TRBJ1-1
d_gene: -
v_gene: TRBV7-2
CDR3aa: CASSLAMGDGAFF
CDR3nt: TGTGCCAGCAGCTTAGCTATGGGGGATGGAGCTTTCTTT

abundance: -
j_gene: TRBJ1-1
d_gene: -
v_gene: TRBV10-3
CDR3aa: CAISESMGHGAFF
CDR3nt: TGTGCCATCAGTGAGTCGATGGGGCACGGTGCTTTCTTT

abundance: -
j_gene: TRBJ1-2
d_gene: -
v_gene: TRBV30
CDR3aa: CAWSGGGDGYTF
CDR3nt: TGTGCCTGGAGCGGAGGGGGAGATGGCTACACCTTC